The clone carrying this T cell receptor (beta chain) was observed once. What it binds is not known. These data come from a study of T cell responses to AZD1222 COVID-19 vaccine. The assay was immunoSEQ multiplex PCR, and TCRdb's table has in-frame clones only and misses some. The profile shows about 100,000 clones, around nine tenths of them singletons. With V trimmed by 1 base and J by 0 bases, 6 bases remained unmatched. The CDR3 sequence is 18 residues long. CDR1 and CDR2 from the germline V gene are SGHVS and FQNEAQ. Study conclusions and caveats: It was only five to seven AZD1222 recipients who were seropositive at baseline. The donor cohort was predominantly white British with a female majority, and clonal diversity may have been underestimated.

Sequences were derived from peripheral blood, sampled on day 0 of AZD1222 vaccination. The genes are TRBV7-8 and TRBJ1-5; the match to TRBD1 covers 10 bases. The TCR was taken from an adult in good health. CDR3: CASSLGGTGAYSNQPQHF. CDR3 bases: TGTGCCAGCAGCTTAGGAGGGACAGGGGCGTATAGCAATCAGCCCCAGCATTTT. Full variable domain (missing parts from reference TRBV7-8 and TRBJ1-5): GAGVSQSPRYKVAKRGQDVALRCDPISGHVSLFWYQQALGQGPEFLTYFQNEAQLDKSGLPSDRFFAERPEGSVSTLKIQRTQQEDSAVYLCASSLGGTGAYSNQPQHFGDGTRLSIL.